Shown below are 32 T cell receptor beta chains from a single sample sequenced in a study of blood T cell repertoires in COVID-19. Some clones are missing from TCRdb's copy, which holds only in-frame ones; the method was immunoSEQ multiplex PCR. Seen here are 140,000 to 150,000 clones, approximately 86% observed once, and the top ten hold 1.8%. The specimen sequenced was peripheral blood. The origin of the receptors is an older man with acute or convalescent COVID-19.

Only a few counts were recorded for this clone. The V call is TRBV28, the J call TRBJ1-6; TRBD1 agrees at 7 bases. V trimming: 3 bases; J trimming: 6 bases; junction bases outside the gene matches: 2. This CDR3 has 14 residues. Germline V lookup: CDR1 MDHEN, CDR2 SYDVKM. The CDR3 DNA is TGTGCCAGCAGTTTTGGACAGGTTAATTCACCCCTCCACTTT. The encoded protein is CASSFGQVNSPLHF.

Comments on this clone: Lacking the conserved final phenylalanine or tryptophan, this CDR3 likely reflects a read error. It is unclear where the CDR3 begins or ends on the DNA, so no DNA is shown, and the CDR3 is as TCRdb lists it. The rearrangement uses TRBV28 and TRBJ1-6; the tabulated D call, TRBD1, remains unverified against the DNA. The CDR3 extends over 14 residues, inclusive of both ends. The V gene's germline CDR1 is MDHEN and CDR2 SYDVKM. This CDR3 is CASSPHHQGAPLGL.

This clone was found a few times. This sequence joins TRBV10-1 and TRBJ2-7; D remains unclear. CDR3 size: 13 residues. CDR1 WNHNN and CDR2 SYGVQD come from the germline V gene (reference sequence). V lost 2 bases to trimming and J lost 4 bases, with 9 bases between them. Here the CDR3 DNA reads TGCGCCAGCAGTGAGGCCGTCCTATACGAGCAGTACTTC. It encodes CASSEAVLYEQYF.

V and J are TRBV5-6 and TRBJ2-7, with D unresolved. The CDR3 runs to 14 residues. Germline CDR1 SGHDT, CDR2 YYEEEE. The ends were cut back, 0 bases at V and 2 bases at J, with 9 bases in the middle. The chain's CDR3 is CASSLDSGTYEQYF. As DNA, the CDR3 is TGTGCCAGCAGCTTGGATTCGGGTACCTACGAGCAGTACTTC.

The chain has TRBV7-2 and TRBJ1-5; D gene ambiguous. The V and J ends lost 4 bases and 0 bases respectively, with 7 bases between them. CDR1 and CDR2 (germline): SGHTA, FQGNSA. The CDR3 has 14 residues. CDR3 in DNA: TGTGCCAGCAGCTCGACATCTAGCAATCAGCCCCAGCATTTT. Encoded protein: CASSSTSSNQPQHF.

V is TRBV5-4 and J is TRBJ1-2; D may be TRBD1 (5 bases). V lost 0 bases and J 4 bases, leaving 13 bases between the germline ends. Per the germline V gene, CDR1 is SGHNT and CDR2 is YYREEE (reference sequence). This CDR3 has 15 residues. The CDR3 protein is CASSLVGVIGYGYTF. For the CDR3, the DNA is TGTGCCAGCAGCTTGGTAGGGGTTATAGGCTATGGCTACACCTTC.

The chain has TRBV18 and TRBJ2-6, with a weak D call TRBD1 (6 bases). Germline CDR1 and CDR2: KGHSH and LQKENI. The CDR3 has 17 amino acids. The V and J ends lost 0 bases and 4 bases respectively, with 13 bases between them. This CDR3 reads CASSPPSQGLGANVLTF. The CDR3 bases are TGTGCCAGCTCACCACCGAGTCAGGGGCTCGGGGCCAACGTCCTGACTTTC.

This chain uses TRBV5-6 with TRBJ1-6; TRBD1 aligns across 7 bases. V was pared by 2 bases and J by 8 bases, with 1 base of the junction left unmatched. Germline V gene sequence: CDR1 SGHDT, CDR2 YYEEEE. There are 13 residues in the CDR3. The CDR3 here is CASSFDRDSPLHF. The CDR3, as DNA: TGTGCCAGCAGCTTCGACAGGGATTCACCCCTCCACTTT.

The chain has TRBV6-5 and TRBJ1-3; the D gene is possibly TRBD1 (5 bases). The germline V gene has CDR1 MNHEY and CDR2 SVGAGI. The CDR3 contains 15 residues. Trimming took 4 bases from V and 3 from J, leaving 13 bases between them. CDR3: CASSSPWGGGNTIYF. CDR3 sequence (DNA): TGTGCCAGCAGTTCACCTTGGGGGGGTGGAAACACCATATATTTT.

J is TRBJ2-2 and V is TRBV14; D possibly corresponds to TRBD1 (6 bases). Per germline, CDR1 SGHDN and CDR2 FVKESK. The CDR3 totals 17 residues. V lost 2 bases, J lost 6 bases, and 19 bases lay in between. CDR3 nucleotides: TGTGCCAGCAGCCAAAGATTGGGCAGGGGTTATCCCGGGGAGCTGTTTTTT. It is translated as CASSQRLGRGYPGELFF.

J is TRBJ2-2 and V is TRBV9, with 8 bases identical to TRBD2. Germline V gene sequence: CDR1 SGDLS, CDR2 YYNGEE. The CDR3 runs to 18 residues. With V trimmed by 0 bases and J by 1 base, 8 bases remained unmatched. CDR3 in amino acids: CASSVVVFSGKNTGELFF. In DNA, the CDR3 is TGTGCCAGCAGCGTAGTCGTCTTTAGCGGGAAGAACACCGGGGAGCTGTTTTTT.

The chain couples TRBV9 to TRBJ2-7, with a weak D call TRBD2 (6 bases). The germline V gene encodes CDR1 SGDLS and CDR2 YYNGEE. V lost 4 bases, J lost 2 bases, and 13 bases lay in between. The CDR3 consists of 14 residues. In DNA form, the CDR3 reads TGTGCCAGCAGCCCCTTGGACTATGCCTACGAGCAGTACTTC. Protein sequence: CASSPLDYAYEQYF.

The chain links TRBV7-9 to TRBJ1-3, with 10 bases identical to TRBD1. Trimming cost V 6 bases and J 4 bases; bases outside gene matches: 6. CDR1 is SEHNR and CDR2 is FQNEAQ in the germline V gene (reference sequence). The CDR3 consists of 15 residues. The CDR3 bases are TGTGCCAGCAGGCCCGGGACAGGGGAAGGAAACACCATATATTTT. Translated, it gives CASRPGTGEGNTIYF. The full variable domain, in which reference TRBV7-9 and TRBJ1-3 provide the parts outside the CDR3, is DTGVSQNPRHKITKRGQNVTFRCDPISEHNRLYWYRQTLGQGPEFLTYFQNEAQLEKSRLLSDRFSAERPKGSFSTLEIQRTEQGDSAMYLCASRPGTGEGNTIYFGEGSWLTVV.

This rearrangement joins TRBV4-1 to TRBJ1-6; D remains unclear. CDR3 length: 15 amino acids. Trimming took off 0 bases at V and 10 bases at J, with 13 bases between the two ends. The germline gives CDR1 MGHRA, CDR2 YSYEKL. The CDR3 loop is CASSQESTVVSPLHF. The CDR3 nucleotides are TGCGCCAGCAGCCAAGAAAGTACAGTCGTCTCACCCCTCCACTTT.

The chain couples TRBV6-1 to TRBJ1-2; D uncertain. V lost 2 bases and J 7 bases, leaving 8 bases between the germline ends. The germline V gene encodes CDR1 MNHNS and CDR2 SASEGT. The CDR3 is made up of 12 amino acids. CDR3 nucleotide sequence: TGTGCCAGCAGTGAATCCCAGGCTGGCTACACCTTC. Translated: CASSESQAGYTF.

This chain links TRBV27 with TRBJ2-7; D gene unclear. Germline V gives CDR1 MNHEY, CDR2 SMNVEV (reference sequence). Trimming took 3 bases from V and 0 from J, leaving 9 bases between them. The CDR3 contains 14 residues. The CDR3 nucleotides are TGTGCCAGCAGTTTTAGGCGGAGCTCCTACGAGCAGTACTTC. Protein product: CASSFRRSSYEQYF.

The chain is built from TRBV29-1 and TRBJ2-7; perhaps TRBD2 as D (7 bases). V lost 5 bases and J 4 bases, leaving 15 bases between the germline ends. CDR1 and CDR2 (germline): SQVTM, ANQGSEA. CDR3 length: 13 amino acids. The CDR3 spells CSVRRGAAYEQYF. The CDR3 DNA sequence: TGCAGCGTTCGTCGGGGGGCGGCTTACGAGCAGTACTTC.

In DNA, the CDR3 is TGTGCCAGCAGCGTCCAACAGGGGAGTGGCTACACCTTC. Its protein product is CASSVQQGSGYTF. The V gene is TRBV13, the J gene TRBJ1-2; TRBD1 agrees at 7 bases. Germline V gene data show CDR1 as PRHDT and CDR2 as FYEKMQ (reference sequence). Unmatched junction bases numbered 7, after V lost 5 bases and J lost 7 bases. The CDR3 is 13 residues long.

The V gene is TRBV6-4, the J gene TRBJ2-3; D remains ambiguous. The CDR3 extends over 14 amino acids. From germline, CDR1 is MRHNA and CDR2 SNTAGT. The germline V and J ends were trimmed by 6 bases and 4 bases, with 14 bases remaining between them. The CDR3 nucleotides read TGTGCCAGCAGGCCCTTCCCACAGTCAGATACGCAGTATTTT. It translates to CASRPFPQSDTQYF.

The V and J genes are TRBV7-2 and TRBJ2-5, with 10 nucleotides matching TRBD2. The germline V gene has CDR1 SGHTA and CDR2 FQGNSA. V gave up 2 bases and J gave up 5 bases; unmatched junction bases: 11. The CDR3 is 17 residues long. CDR3 loop: CASSLRVGSGRSETQYF. The CDR3 bases are TGTGCCAGCAGCTTAAGGGTTGGTAGCGGGAGGTCGGAGACCCAGTACTTC.

The chain employs TRBV7-2 and TRBJ2-7; 10 bases agree with TRBD2. Germline V gene sequence: CDR1 SGHTA, CDR2 FQGNSA. CDR3 length: 16 residues. The V segment lost 4 bases and the J segment 1 base; nucleotides outside the gene matches: 7. CDR3 in amino acids: CASSSLGTSVSYEQYF. CDR3 in DNA: TGTGCCAGCAGCTCGCTAGGGACTAGCGTTTCCTACGAGCAGTACTTC.

The chain combines TRBV11-2 with TRBJ2-5; D gene uncertain. CDR1 is SGHAT and CDR2 is FQNNGV in the germline V gene. This CDR3 spans 15 amino acids. Trimming left V 1 base short and J 7 bases short, with 16 bases between. The CDR3 sequence: CASSLGPLPRGTQYF. Written as DNA, the CDR3 is TGTGCCAGCAGCTTAGGGCCCCTCCCCCGTGGGACCCAGTACTTC.

This clone appeared a single time. This rearrangement joins TRBV6-6 to TRBJ2-1, with TRBD2 identical over 8 bases. The CDR3 totals 12 residues. Germline loops: CDR1 MNHNY, CDR2 SVGAGI (reference sequence). V lost 5 bases, J lost 10 bases, and 4 bases stayed unmatched. The CDR3 is CASSPVAGEQFF. As DNA, the CDR3 is TGTGCCAGCAGTCCCGTAGCGGGGGAGCAGTTCTTC.

The V and J genes are TRBV27 and TRBJ2-2; 7 bases are a match to TRBD2. Germline V lookup: CDR1 MNHEY, CDR2 SMNVEV (reference sequence). The V and J ends lost 2 bases and 4 bases, in that order; junction bases with no gene match: 4. The CDR3 is 15 residues long. The CDR3 DNA follows: TGTGCCAGCAGTTTAAAGCGGGATGGCACCGGGGAGCTGTTTTTT. Its translation: CASSLKRDGTGELFF.

This clone was detected only a few times. The chain combines TRBV7-6 with TRBJ2-7; tentatively, D is TRBD1 (5 bases). Trimming removed 1 base at V and 6 bases at J, with 7 bases between. This CDR3 has 12 residues. The V gene's germline CDR1 is SGHVS and CDR2 FNYEAQ. In DNA, the CDR3 is TGTGCCAGCAGCTTAGAAGGGGCCGAGCAGTACTTC. Residues: CASSLEGAEQYF.

The chain links TRBV19 to TRBJ2-3; 9 bases fit TRBD2. J gave up 4 bases and V 4 bases, and 6 bases lay outside the gene matches. The V gene's germline CDR1 is LNHDA and CDR2 SQIVND (reference sequence). CDR3 size: 15 residues. As DNA, the CDR3 is TGTGCCAGTAGTAAAGGCGGGGGGGCCGCAGATACGCAGTATTTT. Translating gives CASSKGGGAADTQYF.

The V call is TRBV12-5, the J call TRBJ1-4; D uncertain. There are 15 residues in the CDR3. V lost 7 bases, J lost 2 bases, and 14 bases lay in between. CDR1 LGHNT and CDR2 FRNRAP come from the germline V gene. DNA for the CDR3: TGTGCTAGTGTCCGATCCGGAGGGACTAATGAAAAACTGTTTTTT. Encoded protein: CASVRSGGTNEKLFF.

This sequence joins TRBV7-9 and TRBJ1-1, with 8 bases that match TRBD1. V gave up 5 bases and J gave up 4 bases; unmatched junction bases: 9. The length of the CDR3 is 15 residues. Germline V lookup: CDR1 SEHNR, CDR2 FQNEAQ (reference sequence). Here the CDR3 DNA reads TGTGCCAGCAGCACCCAGACAGGGGTTCTCACTGAAGCTTTCTTT. It codes for CASSTQTGVLTEAFF.

The rearrangement links TRBV7-9 to TRBJ1-3; no definite D call. CDR1 and CDR2 (germline): SEHNR, FQNEAQ (reference sequence). The CDR3 runs 14 residues. Trimming pared 2 bases from V and 1 base from J, leaving 6 bases between. The CDR3 DNA reads TGTGCCAGCAGCTTAACAGCATCTGGAAACACCATATATTTT. Amino acid sequence: CASSLTASGNTIYF.

The rearrangement links TRBV2 to TRBJ2-4, with 8 bases aligning to TRBD1. Germline V lookup: CDR1 SNHLY, CDR2 FYNNEI. The J segment lost 5 bases and the V segment lost 8 bases, leaving 8 bases of the junction unmatched. CDR3 length: 14 residues. This CDR3 is CASRPRGLENIQYF. CDR3 bases: TGTGCCAGCCGTCCCAGGGGGCTCGAAAACATTCAGTACTTC.

The chain employs TRBV2 and TRBJ1-2, with 8 bases aligning to TRBD1. This CDR3 region has 15 residues. CDR1 is SNHLY, CDR2 FYNNEI, per germline. The V gene end was trimmed by 3 bases and the J gene end by 2 bases; junction bases not matched to a gene: 5. As DNA, the CDR3 is TGTGCCAGCAGTGATAGGAACAGGGGGAACTATGGCTACACCTTC. Its translation: CASSDRNRGNYGYTF.

The rearrangement links TRBV28 to TRBJ1-1; 9 bases fit TRBD1. This CDR3 spans 19 amino acids. J gave up 1 base and V 6 bases, and 18 bases lay outside the gene matches. The V gene's germline CDR1 is MDHEN and CDR2 SYDVKM. For the CDR3, the DNA is TGTGCCAGCAGCCGTCCCGGGACAGGGTATGGCGGTCGGAACACTGAAGCTTTCTTT. It translates to CASSRPGTGYGGRNTEAFF.